Each of the 29 T cell receptor beta chains below was sequenced from the same sample in a study of shared clonotypes between healthy human individuals (TCRdb year 2020). Library construction relied on the immunoSEQ multiplex PCR assay. The clones in this table, taken by TCRdb from immuneACCESS, are in-frame only. Not every clone is retained; where verified, under half of the shortfall comes from an unresolved V gene, and the cause of the rest is unknown. The sample table contains 400,000 to 550,000 clones; only one count was recorded for approximately 79% of them. In total, the top ten clones hold about 12% of the sample. The sequenced sample was PBMCs. Source of these receptors: a woman in her thirties or forties in good health. Some clones in this sample may be carry-over from other donors' samples.

The gene calls are TRBV10-3 and TRBJ2-1; 8 nucleotides align to TRBD2. The germline CDR1 and CDR2 sequences are ENHRY and SYGVKD. J gave up 0 bases and V 2 bases, and 9 bases lay outside the gene matches. This CDR3 comprises 18 residues. CDR3: CAISETSGLLSSYNEQFF. CDR3 nucleotide sequence: TGTGCCATCAGTGAGACTAGCGGTTTACTGAGCTCCTACAATGAGCAGTTCTTC.

The chain couples TRBV9 to TRBJ2-3; D perhaps matches TRBD1 (6 bases). This CDR3 spans 16 amino acids. Germline V lookup: CDR1 SGDLS, CDR2 YYNGEE. Trimming took off 4 bases at V and 0 bases at J, with 15 bases between the two ends. CDR3: CASSPLGGLSTDTQYF. For the CDR3, the DNA is TGTGCCAGCAGCCCACTTGGGGGCCTGAGCACAGATACGCAGTATTTT.

The chain has TRBV7-2 and TRBJ1-5; D gene uncertain. Germline V gene lookup returns CDR1 SGHTA and CDR2 FQGNSA. The ends were cut back, 2 bases at V and 2 bases at J, with 10 bases in the middle. CDR3 size: 15 residues. The CDR3, as DNA: TGTGCCAGCAGCTTATGGGGAGGAGGCAATCAGCCCCAGCATTTT. This codes for CASSLWGGGNQPQHF.

The chain has TRBV11-1 and TRBJ2-2; D is possibly TRBD1 (6 bases). In germline, CDR1 is SGHAT, CDR2 FQDESV (reference sequence). The CDR3 is made up of 16 amino acids. Trimming took 5 bases from V and 9 from J, leaving 22 bases between them. The CDR3 protein is CASSPNRAARGRELFF. CDR3 sequence (DNA): TGTGCCAGCAGCCCGAACAGGGCAGCACGGGGCCGGGAGCTGTTTTTT.

The CDR3 loop reads CASSLVGANTGELFF. In nucleotides, the CDR3 is TGCGCCAGCAGCTTGGTTGGGGCAAACACCGGGGAGCTGTTTTTT. The chain combines TRBV5-1 with TRBJ2-2; D possibly corresponds to TRBD1 (5 bases). Trimming cost V 0 bases and J 2 bases, with 8 bases left between them. CDR1 SGHRS and CDR2 YFSETQ come from the germline V gene. This CDR3 has 15 residues.

This clone was counted a few times. Additional DNA sequences in this sample encode the identical CDR3. The chain links TRBV2 to TRBJ1-1; D gene ambiguous. Germline CDR1 and CDR2: SNHLY and FYNNEI. Trimming shortened V by 1 base and J by 1 base, and 4 bases separated the two germline ends. The CDR3 is made up of 13 amino acids. The CDR3 loop is CASSEEGNTEAFF. For the CDR3, the DNA is TGTGCCAGCAGTGAAGAGGGGAACACTGAAGCTTTCTTT.

This sequence joins TRBV7-3 and TRBJ2-6; no firm D call. The V gene's germline CDR1 is SGHTA and CDR2 FQGTGA. Trimming took off 5 bases at V and 0 bases at J, with 11 bases between the two ends. This CDR3 has 16 residues. The CDR3 region is CASSPQGTSGANVLTF. CDR3 bases: TGTGCCAGCAGCCCCCAAGGCACCTCTGGGGCCAACGTCCTGACTTTC.

V is TRBV29-1 and J is TRBJ2-1; 10 bases are shared with TRBD1. Germline assignment: CDR1 SQVTM and CDR2 ANQGSEA. This CDR3 has 14 amino acids. V lost 6 bases and J lost 13; bases outside the gene matches: 15. CDR3 DNA: TGCAGCGTCGCCCGGGACAGGGGCCCTGGAACCCAGTTCTTC. Its protein product is CSVARDRGPGTQFF.

The chain couples TRBV4-3 to TRBJ2-5; D ambiguous. The last part of the DNA fits TRBJ2-7 better; the J call may be wrong. Germline CDR1 is LGHNA and CDR2 is YSLEER. The CDR3 spans 15 residues. CDR3 sequence reads: CASTPSLGRIYEQYF. The CDR3 coding sequence is TGCGCCAGCACCCCGAGCTTGGGCAGGATCTACGAGCAGTACTTC.

The rearrangement uses TRBV5-1 and TRBJ2-3, with D perhaps matching TRBD2 (5 bases). This CDR3 is built from 14 residues. Germline lookup yields CDR1 SGHRS and CDR2 YFSETQ. V lost 4 bases, J lost 6 bases, and 15 bases lay in between. The DNA for the CDR3 is TGCGCCAGCAGCGACGGGCCCGGCGGGGATACGCAGTATTTT. The encoded protein is CASSDGPGGDTQYF.

The chain links TRBV7-2 to TRBJ2-1; possibly TRBD2 for D (6 bases). The CDR3 is 15 amino acids. Germline V gives CDR1 SGHTA, CDR2 FQGNSA. The V and J ends lost 5 bases and 7 bases respectively, with 18 bases between them. The DNA of the CDR3 is TGTGCCAGCAGCGGGACTTCCTCTTGGGGTAATGAGCAGTTCTTC. It codes for CASSGTSSWGNEQFF.

The J gene is TRBJ2-3, the V gene TRBV30; 8 positions agree with TRBD2. The V segment lost 2 bases and the J segment 4 bases; nucleotides outside the gene matches: 8. Germline values: CDR1 GTSNPN, CDR2 SVGIG (reference sequence). CDR3 length equals 15 residues. The CDR3 region is CAWSPGTRFSDTQYF. The CDR3 region has the DNA TGTGCCTGGAGTCCCGGGACTAGATTTTCAGATACGCAGTATTTT.

This clone was observed many times. The chain uses TRBV5-4 and TRBJ2-3, with D maybe TRBD2 (6 bases). The CDR3 is 14 amino acids. The V gene lost 4 bases and the J gene lost 3 bases, with 12 bases spanning the gap. Germline-derived CDR1 and CDR2 are SGHNT and YYREEE (reference sequence). The CDR3 DNA reads as TGTGCCAGCAGCATGGGAGGTTGGACAGATACGCAGTATTTT. Amino acids: CASSMGGWTDTQYF.

A word on this clone: A far larger clone is just one base off, so this is likely a read error. Lacking the conserved final phenylalanine or tryptophan, this CDR3 likely reflects a read error. This chain uses TRBV29-1 with TRBJ1-2; D gene unclear. The ends were cut back, 8 bases at V and 4 bases at J, with 14 bases in the middle. CDR3 size: 12 residues. Germline loops: CDR1 SQVTM, CDR2 ANQGSEA. The CDR3 loop is CSPEMVPYGYTS. CDR3 DNA: TGCAGCCCCGAAATGGTCCCCTATGGCTACACCTCC.

This chain links TRBV5-1 with TRBJ2-3; 7 bases are a match to TRBD2. J gave up 0 bases and V 2 bases, and 3 bases lay outside the gene matches. Germline assignment: CDR1 SGHRS and CDR2 YFSETQ. The CDR3 sequence is 15 residues long. The CDR3 DNA reads as TGCGCCAGCAGCTTCCTTAGCGGGAGCACAGATACGCAGTATTTT. Protein sequence: CASSFLSGSTDTQYF.

This clone has a count of ten or more. J is TRBJ2-3 and V is TRBV10-3; possible D gene TRBD1, 6 bases. The CDR3 covers 14 residues. V was clipped by 3 bases and J by 0 bases, with 7 bases between them. Germline V gene lookup returns CDR1 ENHRY and CDR2 SYGVKD. The CDR3: CAISDRGSTDTQYF. The CDR3 region has the DNA TGTGCCATCAGTGACAGGGGTAGCACAGATACGCAGTATTTT.

The table lists this clone with a count of one. V and J are TRBV5-1 and TRBJ2-2, with D perhaps TRBD1 or TRBD2 (5 bases each). V gave up 3 bases and J gave up 4 bases, with 13 bases separating them. Germline assignment: CDR1 SGHRS and CDR2 YFSETQ. This CDR3 contains 15 residues. The CDR3 coding sequence is TGCGCCAGCAGCTGGACCGGGACGGCCACCGGGGAGCTGTTTTTT. Its translation is CASSWTGTATGELFF.

V usage is TRBV2 and J usage is TRBJ2-7, with TRBD2 as a possible D gene (6 bases). The V gene's germline CDR1 is SNHLY and CDR2 FYNNEI. The V and J ends lost 7 bases and 3 bases respectively, with 19 bases between them. This CDR3 is built from 15 residues. CDR3 nucleotide sequence: TGTGCCAGCAACCATGGCGGGGTCACATACTACGAGCAGTACTTC. The encoded protein is CASNHGGVTYYEQYF.

As for this clone: Given a much more abundant clone one base away, this may be a read error. Other nucleotide sequences in the sample specify the same CDR3. This chain connects TRBV4-2 to TRBJ2-7, with D tentatively TRBD2 (5 bases). The CDR3 runs 17 residues. CDR1 and CDR2 (germline): LGHNA, YNFKEQ. For the CDR3, the DNA is TGTGCCAGCAGCCAAGATTACCCCCCAGCGGAATCCTACGAACAGTACTTC. It translates to CASSQDYPPAESYEQYF.

A single count supports this clone. This chain connects TRBV15 to TRBJ2-3; D not resolved. V was clipped by 0 bases and J by 0 bases, with 4 bases between them. The CDR3 length is 14 residues. Looked up from germline, CDR1 is LNHNV and CDR2 is YYDKDF (reference sequence). CDR3 residues: CATSRDDSTDTQYF. CDR3 sequence (DNA): TGTGCCACCAGCAGAGATGACAGCACAGATACGCAGTATTTT.

The chain is built from TRBV7-2 and TRBJ2-7; TRBD2 aligns across 8 bases. The V gene's germline CDR1 is SGHTA and CDR2 FQGNSA. The CDR3 is 13 residues long. V shed 6 bases, J shed 7 bases, and the junction held 8 bases outside the gene matches. This chain's CDR3 is CASSIGLASEQYF. In DNA, the CDR3 is TGTGCCAGCAGTATCGGACTAGCCTCTGAGCAGTACTTC.

The rearrangement uses TRBV5-6 and TRBJ2-7, with D unclear. The CDR3 is 13 amino acids. The V and J ends lost 4 bases and 6 bases respectively, with 14 bases between them. CDR1 and CDR2 (germline): SGHDT, YYEEEE. CDR3 region: CASSPTRWTEQYF. The CDR3 DNA follows: TGTGCCAGCAGCCCGACCCGTTGGACCGAGCAGTACTTC.

In this sample, this clone turned up many times. This CDR3 is also generated by other DNA sequences in the sample. J is TRBJ2-7 and V is TRBV28; perhaps TRBD1 as D (5 bases). The ends were cut back, 3 bases at V and 1 base at J, with 10 bases in the middle. The CDR3 covers 14 residues. Germline values: CDR1 MDHEN, CDR2 SYDVKM. CDR3 region: CASSLAGFSYEQYF. DNA of the CDR3: TGTGCCAGCAGTTTGGCAGGGTTTTCCTACGAGCAGTACTTC.

This clone has a count of ten or more. V usage is TRBV10-3 and J usage is TRBJ2-1, with 8 bases matching TRBD2. From germline, CDR1 is ENHRY and CDR2 SYGVKD. The CDR3 has 12 residues. CDR3 residues: CSSAGANNEQFF. The CDR3, as DNA: TGTTCTTCAGCGGGAGCAAACAATGAGCAGTTCTTC.

On this clone: This sample includes further DNA sequences coding for the same CDR3. This chain uses TRBV2 with TRBJ1-1, with D unresolved. The CDR3 loop spans 13 amino acids. Germline V gives CDR1 SNHLY, CDR2 FYNNEI. Trimming removed 4 bases from V and 1 base from J, with 7 bases in between. This chain's CDR3 is CASSVEGNTEAFF. The CDR3 nucleotides are TGTGCCAGCAGTGTGGAAGGGAACACTGAAGCTTTCTTT. The variable domain in full, with the rest retrieved from reference TRBV2 and TRBJ1-1, is EPEVTQTPSHQVTQMGQEVILRCVPISNHLYFYWYRQILGQKVEFLVSFYNNEISEKSEIFDDQFSVERPDGSNFTLKIRSTKLEDSAMYFCASSVEGNTEAFFGQGTRLTVV.

The chain links TRBV6-1 to TRBJ2-5, with TRBD2 matching over 7 bases. Per the germline V gene, CDR1 is MNHNS and CDR2 is SASEGT. The CDR3 runs 15 residues. With 2 bases clipped from V and 5 bases from J, the junction kept 8 bases outside the gene matches. This chain's CDR3 is CASSERWAGVETQYF. The DNA of the CDR3 is TGTGCCAGCAGTGAACGGTGGGCGGGAGTGGAGACCCAGTACTTC.

The CDR3 DNA reads TGTGCCAGCAGCTCAGGCAGCAATCAGCCCCAGCATTTT. It is translated as CASSSGSNQPQHF. V and J are TRBV7-6 and TRBJ1-5; D ambiguous. The CDR3 runs 13 residues. With 4 bases removed from V and 1 base from J, the gap between germline ends came to 5 bases. Germline CDR1 is SGHVS and CDR2 is FNYEAQ.

The chain is built from TRBV7-9 and TRBJ2-1, with D perhaps TRBD1 (6 bases). In germline, CDR1 is SEHNR, CDR2 FQNEAQ (reference sequence). There are 17 residues in the CDR3. Between the trimmed V and J ends, which lost 3 bases and 2 bases, there was a span of 17 bases. The CDR3 sequence is CASSLAHRAITYNEQFF. The CDR3 region has the DNA TGTGCCAGCAGCTTGGCCCACAGGGCTATCACCTACAATGAGCAGTTCTTC. Filled out from reference TRBV7-9 and TRBJ2-1, the complete variable domain reads DTGVSQNPRHKITKRGQNVTFRCDPISEHNRLYWYRQTLGQGPEFLTYFQNEAQLEKSRLLSDRFSAERPKGSFSTLEIQRTEQGDSAMYLCASSLAHRAITYNEQFFGPGTRLTVL.

As to this clone: The sample has other DNA sequences that encode this CDR3 too. The rearrangement uses TRBV29-1 and TRBJ2-5; D might be TRBD1 (5 bases). The V end was cut by 8 bases, the J end by 1 base, with 8 bases between. This CDR3 region has 11 residues. Looked up from germline, CDR1 is SQVTM and CDR2 is ANQGSEA. The CDR3 region has the DNA TGCAGCTTCAGGGTCCAAGAGACCCAGTACTTC. It specifies CSFRVQETQYF.